One sample yielded the 32 T cell receptor beta chains listed below, sequenced in a study of OX40 agonist ivuxolimab in advanced cancers. Profiled with immunoSEQ multiplex PCR; TCRdb holds only in-frame clones, not every one. The sample lists some 70,000 clones, approximately 85% seen once, with roughly 0.4% in the top ten. Sequencing used CD4+ or CD8+ T cells sorted from blood, obtained in a trial of the OX40 agonist ivuxolimab. Receptors were obtained from an adult with an advanced solid tumor such as melanoma, head and neck, liver or kidney cancer.

As DNA, the CDR3 is TGTGCCAGCTCGTCGGACGTCTCCTACAATGAGCAGTTCTTC. This translates into CASSSDVSYNEQFF. The rearrangement joins TRBV18 to TRBJ2-1; D uncertain. Per the germline V gene, CDR1 is KGHSH and CDR2 is LQKENI. V was cut by 6 bases and J by 0 bases, with 9 bases left in between. This CDR3 comprises 14 residues.

V usage is TRBV5-1 and J usage is TRBJ1-1; D is unresolved. In germline, CDR1 is SGHRS, CDR2 YFSETQ. Between the trimmed V and J ends, which lost 2 bases and 0 bases, there was a span of 8 bases. The CDR3 totals 14 residues. The chain's CDR3 is CASSFRAVNTEAFF. CDR3 coding DNA: TGCGCCAGCAGCTTCCGGGCTGTGAACACTGAAGCTTTCTTT.

The J gene is TRBJ2-2, the V gene TRBV5-1; 7 bases agree with TRBD1. The germline gives CDR1 SGHRS, CDR2 YFSETQ. V gave up 5 bases and J gave up 0 bases; unmatched junction bases: 7. The CDR3 has 16 residues. The CDR3 loop is CASRPPGQSNTGELFF. DNA of the CDR3: TGCGCCAGCAGACCCCCGGGACAGTCGAACACCGGGGAGCTGTTTTTT.

V gene TRBV7-2 combines with J gene TRBJ2-6, with D perhaps TRBD1 or TRBD2 (6 bases each). The V and J ends lost 5 bases and 0 bases respectively, with 14 bases between them. The CDR3 sequence is 17 residues long. Germline loops: CDR1 SGHTA, CDR2 FQGNSA. In nucleotides, the CDR3 is TGTGCCAGCAGCCTTACCTCGGGGGCCTCTGGGGCCAACGTCCTGACTTTC. The encoded protein is CASSLTSGASGANVLTF.

The V gene is TRBV6-6, the J gene TRBJ1-5; 10 nucleotides line up with TRBD1. Trimming took 2 bases from V and 11 from J; bases not matched to a gene: 9. Germline V gene sequence: CDR1 MNHNY, CDR2 SVGAGI (reference sequence). This CDR3 region has 15 residues. This chain's CDR3 is CASSYPGTGEGSQHF. The CDR3 region has the DNA TGTGCCAGCAGTTACCCCGGGACAGGGGAGGGGTCCCAGCATTTT.

The rearrangement joins TRBV19 to TRBJ1-5, with unresolved D. The CDR3 length is 14 residues. Looked up from germline, CDR1 is LNHDA and CDR2 is SQIVND (reference sequence). With 6 bases removed from V and 6 bases from J, the gap between germline ends came to 15 bases. The CDR3 sequence: CASSLKRAGQPQHF. Here the CDR3 DNA reads TGTGCCAGTAGCCTTAAGCGAGCCGGTCAGCCCCAGCATTTT.

The chain has TRBV6-6 and TRBJ2-7, with D perhaps TRBD1 (7 bases). Trimming cost V 5 bases and J 3 bases, with 11 bases left between them. CDR1 and CDR2 from the germline V gene are MNHNY and SVGAGI (reference sequence). CDR3 length: 13 amino acids. The CDR3 loop reads CASSGGTDYEQYF. The DNA of the CDR3 is TGTGCCAGCAGTGGCGGGACAGACTACGAGCAGTACTTC.

The chain combines TRBV11-2 with TRBJ1-3, with D tentatively TRBD1 (6 bases). CDR3 length: 13 amino acids. V gave up 5 bases and J gave up 8 bases, with 13 bases separating them. Germline CDR1 SGHAT, CDR2 FQNNGV. As DNA, the CDR3 is TGTGCCAGCAGCGCGGGGGGCGGGTACACCATATATTTT. Translation gives CASSAGGGYTIYF.

The chain couples TRBV5-3 to TRBJ2-7; D unresolved. TRBV5-3 is an ORF, with its function uncertain. The CDR3 is 13 residues long. CDR3 in amino acids: CARSLDRHYGQYV. The CDR3 DNA reads TGTGCCAGAAGCTTGGATCGGCACTACGGGCAGTACGTC.

The genes are TRBV6-5 and TRBJ1-1; D unclear. Per germline, CDR1 MNHEY and CDR2 SVGAGI. This CDR3 comprises 15 residues. V lost 8 bases, J lost 1 base, and 17 bases lay in between. CDR3 loop: CASGLTVISNTEAFF. CDR3 nucleotide sequence: TGTGCCAGCGGTCTCACGGTGATTTCGAACACTGAAGCTTTCTTT.

This clone has a handful of counts. The V call is TRBV5-4, the J call TRBJ2-3, with TRBD2 identical over 9 bases. Trimming at V came to 9 bases and at J to 11 bases, leaving 16 bases not matched to a gene. CDR3 length: 14 amino acids. Germline CDR1 reads SGHNT; CDR2 reads YYREEE (reference sequence). CDR3 sequence reads: CATRSAGGQNWQYF. Written as DNA, the CDR3 is TGTGCCACCAGGTCAGCGGGAGGTCAGAATTGGCAGTATTTT.

Only one count was recorded for this clone. In nucleotides, the CDR3 is TGTGCCAGCAGGTCACACGCCATTCTTAATGGGGGAGGATCAAACGAGCAGTACTTC. Translated, it gives CASRSHAILNGGGSNEQYF. This sequence joins TRBV27 and TRBJ2-7, with a weak D call TRBD2 (6 bases). Germline V gene data show CDR1 as MNHEY and CDR2 as SMNVEV (reference sequence). This CDR3 has 19 residues. Trimming shortened V by 6 bases and J by 5 bases, and 32 bases separated the two germline ends.

V usage is TRBV7-9 and J usage is TRBJ1-5; 9 bases are a match to TRBD1. The CDR3 covers 15 residues. V gave up 3 bases and J gave up 3 bases; unmatched junction bases: 3. The germline V gene has CDR1 SEHNR and CDR2 FQNEAQ (reference sequence). CDR3 bases: TGTGCCAGCAGCTTGGGGGACAGGGACAATCAGCCCCAGCATTTT. Encoded protein: CASSLGDRDNQPQHF.

The chain has TRBV18 and TRBJ1-4; D not resolved. CDR3 length: 14 residues. Trimming left V 8 bases short and J 8 bases short, with 18 bases between. In germline, CDR1 is KGHSH, CDR2 LQKENI. This CDR3 is CASARGFGREKLFF. In DNA form, the CDR3 reads TGTGCCAGCGCCCGAGGGTTTGGGCGGGAAAAACTGTTTTTT.

The rearrangement joins TRBV28 to TRBJ1-2, with D maybe TRBD1 (5 bases). Germline V CDR1 and CDR2: MDHEN, SYDVKM. V lost 3 bases to trimming and J lost 5 bases, with 10 bases between them. This CDR3 is built from 13 residues. CDR3 DNA: TGTGCCAGCAGTTTTAGGGCAGGGTATGGCTACACCTTC. Residues: CASSFRAGYGYTF.

This clone was seen just once. The V gene is TRBV20-1, the J gene TRBJ2-1; D remains unclear. Germline CDR1 reads DFQATT; CDR2 reads SNEGSKA (reference sequence). This CDR3 is 11 amino acids long. V was trimmed by 3 bases and J by 10 bases, leaving 10 bases between them. CDR3 amino acids: CSASILNEQFF. The CDR3 DNA reads as TGCAGTGCTAGTATCCTAAACGAGCAGTTCTTC.

This chain connects TRBV19 to TRBJ2-1; TRBD1 is a possible D gene (6 bases). Germline CDR1 and CDR2: LNHDA and SQIVND (reference sequence). The CDR3 length is 13 residues. Trimming took off 8 bases at V and 4 bases at J, with 12 bases between the two ends. In nucleotides, the CDR3 is TGTGCCAGTCCAGGGGAAAGTTACAATGAGCAGTTCTTC. It specifies CASPGESYNEQFF.

The chain recombines TRBV18 with TRBJ2-7; D not resolved. The germline V and J ends were trimmed by 2 bases and 3 bases, with 11 bases remaining between them. CDR3 size: 14 residues. The V gene's germline CDR1 is KGHSH and CDR2 LQKENI. CDR3 nucleotide sequence: TGTGCCAGCTCACCAGGGCGTTCTCACTACGAGCAGTACGTC. Residues: CASSPGRSHYEQYV.

The chain recombines TRBV27 with TRBJ2-7; no reliable D call. Germline CDR1 reads MNHEY; CDR2 reads SMNVEV (reference sequence). CDR3 size: 16 residues. V dropped 4 bases and J dropped 0 bases, with 16 bases sitting between them. The CDR3 is CASSSYSGPISYEQYF. In nucleotides, the CDR3 is TGTGCCAGCAGTTCCTACTCCGGGCCAATCTCCTACGAGCAGTACTTC.

The chain links TRBV7-2 to TRBJ2-1, with no clear D. Deletions cut 3 bases from V and 9 bases from J, with 18 bases between. CDR1 and CDR2 from the germline V gene are SGHTA and FQGNSA. This CDR3 region has 15 residues. CDR3 nucleotide sequence: TGTGCCAGCAGCTTGGCCACCCTGGGCCAAGGTGAGCAGTTCTTC. This sequence encodes CASSLATLGQGEQFF. Full variable domain (missing parts from reference TRBV7-2 and TRBJ2-1): GAGVSQSPSNKVTEKGKDVELRCDPISGHTALYWYRQSLGQGLEFLIYFQGNSAPDKSGLPSDRFSAERTGGSVSTLTIQRTQQEDSAVYLCASSLATLGQGEQFFGPGTRLTVL.

The CDR3 is CASSESRFPYEQYV. The CDR3 DNA reads as TGTGCCAGCTCTGAAAGCCGGTTCCCCTACGAGCAGTACGTC. The chain recombines TRBV18 with TRBJ2-7; D is ambiguous. With 6 bases removed from V and 2 bases from J, the gap between germline ends came to 14 bases. Per germline, CDR1 KGHSH and CDR2 LQKENI. The CDR3 contains 14 residues.

The chain uses TRBV2 and TRBJ1-1; D remains unclear. The CDR3 contains 13 residues. CDR1 and CDR2 (germline): SNHLY, FYNNEI. Trimming shortened V by 2 bases and J by 5 bases, and 9 bases separated the two germline ends. CDR3: CASSELGSTEAFF. The CDR3, as DNA: TGTGCCAGCAGTGAATTGGGAAGTACTGAAGCTTTCTTT.

This chain uses TRBV18 with TRBJ1-4; 7 bases agree with TRBD1. The CDR3 covers 15 residues. V lost 3 bases to trimming and J lost 7 bases; unmatched junction nucleotides: 8. CDR1 KGHSH and CDR2 LQKENI come from the germline V gene. The CDR3 is CASSPTTGYSEKLFF. The DNA of the CDR3 is TGTGCCAGCTCACCCACGACAGGGTACAGTGAAAAACTGTTTTTT.

Here the CDR3 DNA reads TGTGCCATCAGGGACATGAACACTGAAGCTTTCTTT. This encodes CAIRDMNTEAFF. J is TRBJ1-1 and V is TRBV10-3, with TRBD1 as a possible D gene (5 bases). The CDR3 spans 12 residues. The germline V gene has CDR1 ENHRY and CDR2 SYGVKD. Trimming cost V 6 bases and J 0 bases, with 5 bases left between them.

V and J are TRBV7-9 and TRBJ2-2; 10 nucleotides line up with TRBD1. With V trimmed by 5 bases and J by 2 bases, 5 bases remained unmatched. The CDR3 runs 16 residues. The germline CDR1 and CDR2 sequences are SEHNR and FQNEAQ (reference sequence). Here the CDR3 reads CASSHRTGGNTGELFF. The CDR3 nucleotides read TGTGCCAGCAGCCACCGGACAGGGGGTAACACCGGGGAGCTGTTTTTT. Variable domain in full (rest from reference TRBV7-9 and TRBJ2-2): DTGVSQNPRHKITKRGQNVTFRCDPISEHNRLYWYRQTLGQGPEFLTYFQNEAQLEKSRLLSDRFSAERPKGSFSTLEIQRTEQGDSAMYLCASSHRTGGNTGELFFGEGSRLTVL.

The chain is built from TRBV7-9 and TRBJ1-2, with D possibly TRBD1 on 5 matching bases. CDR1 is SEHNR, CDR2 FQNEAQ, per germline (reference sequence). This CDR3 is 14 amino acids long. Trimming stripped 0 bases from V and 4 bases from J, with 9 bases between. CDR3 sequence: CASSLASRGYGYTF. The CDR3 DNA reads TGTGCCAGCAGCTTAGCCTCTAGGGGCTATGGCTACACCTTC. Drawing the rest from reference TRBV7-9 and TRBJ1-2, the complete variable domain is DTGVSQNPRHKITKRGQNVTFRCDPISEHNRLYWYRQTLGQGPEFLTYFQNEAQLEKSRLLSDRFSAERPKGSFSTLEIQRTEQGDSAMYLCASSLASRGYGYTFGSGTRLTVV.

This chain uses TRBV9 with TRBJ1-2; unclear D gene. V shed 0 bases and J shed 7 bases, with 10 bases lying between them. Germline values: CDR1 SGDLS, CDR2 YYNGEE. The CDR3 is 13 residues long. DNA for the CDR3: TGTGCCAGCAGCGTAGTCTCGGGGATTGGCTACACCTTC. Protein product: CASSVVSGIGYTF.

This chain uses TRBV7-2 with TRBJ2-7; D might be TRBD2 (7 bases). V lost 1 base to trimming and J lost 2 bases, with 9 bases between them. The CDR3 consists of 14 residues. Germline V lookup: CDR1 SGHTA, CDR2 FQGNSA. The CDR3 DNA sequence: TGTGCCAGCAGCTTAGGGGGGGGCCCCTACGAGCAGTACTTC. Translated, it gives CASSLGGGPYEQYF.

The V call is TRBV9, the J call TRBJ1-2, with D possibly TRBD1 on 5 matching bases. Trimming took off 7 bases at V and 5 bases at J, with 18 bases between the two ends. The CDR3 totals 14 residues. Per the germline V gene, CDR1 is SGDLS and CDR2 is YYNGEE. The CDR3 here is CASAGGRPAYGYTF. The CDR3 DNA reads TGTGCCAGCGCCGGGGGACGGCCCGCGTATGGCTACACCTTC. Filled out from reference TRBV9 and TRBJ1-2, the complete variable domain reads DSGVTQTPKHLITATGQRVTLRCSPRSGDLSVYWYQQSLDQGLQFLIQYYNGEERAKGNILERFSAQQFPDLHSELNLSSLELGDSALYFCASAGGRPAYGYTFGSGTRLTVV.

V gene TRBV2 combines with J gene TRBJ2-1, with 14 bases matching TRBD2. The CDR3 is 15 amino acids. Looked up from germline, CDR1 is SNHLY and CDR2 is FYNNEI. J was trimmed by 7 bases and V by 8 bases; bases with no gene match: 7. In DNA, the CDR3 is TGTGCCAGCGGATGGACTAGCGGGGGGACTAATGAGCAGTTCTTC. Its translation: CASGWTSGGTNEQFF.

This clone was found once. The V and J genes are TRBV2 and TRBJ1-6; 8 bases are a match to TRBD1. Germline V gene sequence: CDR1 SNHLY, CDR2 FYNNEI. The CDR3 covers 14 residues. V was pared by 6 bases and J by 10 bases, with 8 bases of the junction left unmatched. In nucleotides, the CDR3 is TGTGCCAGCAGGCCGGGAGCAGGGGGCTCACCCCTCCACTTT. This sequence encodes CASRPGAGGSPLHF. Complete variable domain (other parts from reference TRBV2 and TRBJ1-6): EPEVTQTPSHQVTQMGQEVILRCVPISNHLYFYWYRQILGQKVEFLVSFYNNEISEKSEIFDDQFSVERPDGSNFTLKIRSTKLEDSAMYFCASRPGAGGSPLHFGNGTRLTVT.

The genes are TRBV5-1 and TRBJ2-1; TRBD1 is a possible D gene (6 bases). V lost 5 bases and J 5 bases, leaving 11 bases between the germline ends. CDR1 is SGHRS, CDR2 YFSETQ, per germline. The CDR3 is 13 residues long. CDR3 in amino acids: CASRLGQNNEQFF. The CDR3 DNA reads as TGCGCCAGCAGACTAGGACAGAACAATGAGCAGTTCTTC.